This T cell receptor (beta chain) was identified in a study of early T cells in non-severe SARS-CoV-2 infection. Study as a whole: Chains from this unsorted whole-blood bulk RNA could not be paired.

Individual cDNA molecules were tagged with unique molecular identifiers. TCRdb re-derived calls from the 5' RACE reads in MiXCR, one entry per CDR3 protein. The table includes tens of thousands of distinct CDR3 sequences, approximately 10% detected once. V lost 4 bases and J 8 bases, leaving 17 bases between the germline ends. The V gene's germline CDR1 is SGHTA and CDR2 FQGTGA. CDR3 length: 14 residues. The source of this sequence is an adult who was a healthcare worker with PCR-confirmed SARS-CoV-2 infection or an uninfected control (not recorded which). The chain uses TRBV7-3 and TRBJ1-1, with D perhaps TRBD1 (5 bases). Sequencing used whole blood, obtained at baseline. As DNA, the CDR3 is TGTGCCAGCAGCTCCCCCGGGACTGCACCAGAAGCTTTCTTT. This encodes CASSSPGTAPEAFF.